Listed below are T cell receptor beta chains from one sample, sequenced in a study of tumour-infiltrating T cells in Burkitt lymphoma. Only in-frame clones appear in the TCRdb table, and some are missing; sequencing was by immunoSEQ multiplex PCR. The repertoire holds 1,000 or so clones, with less than 15% as singletons. The sample was tumor tissue. Receptors were obtained from a human donor with diffuse large B-cell lymphoma. The CDR3 runs from the conserved cysteine through the conserved F or W. The D gene is left open where the match is weak. The size of a clone is reported for some rows only, either as once, few or many, or as a class for expanded clones.

TRBV6-6	few	TRBJ1-4	13	.	CASSYRGGEKLFF	TGTGCCAGCAGTTACCGGGGGGGTGAAAAACTGTTTTTT
TRBV12-2	.	TRBJ1-1	16	.	CASRLASSGQDTEAFF	TGTGCAAGTCGCTTAGCCTCGTCGGGGCAAGACACTGAAGCTTTCTTT
TRBV5-1	.	TRBJ2-5	15	TRBD1	CASSSDRVGQETQYF	TGCGCCAGCAGCTCGGACAGGGTTGGACAAGAGACCCAGTACTTC
TRBV7-9	.	TRBJ2-7	15	.	CASSPPTGRTYEQYF	TGTGCCAGCAGCCCACCGACAGGCCGCACCTACGAGCAGTACTTC
TRBV5-4	.	TRBJ1-1	14	.	CASSLQGPNTEAFF	TGTGCCAGCAGCTTGCAGGGCCCGAACACTGAAGCTTTCTTT
TRBV10-1	.	TRBJ2-1	16	.	CASSGGDESPMNEQFF	TGCGCCAGCAGTGGGGGGGATGAGTCCCCCATGAATGAGCAGTTCTTC
TRBV30	.	TRBJ2-1	13	.	CAWSGGTRNEQFF	TGTGCCTGGAGTGGGGGAACCCGCAATGAGCAGTTCTTC
TRBV5-1	few	TRBJ1-1	13	.	CASSLELRTEAFF	TGCGCCAGCAGCTTGGAGTTGCGGACTGAAGCTTTCTTT
TRBV11-2	.	TRBJ1-2	14	.	CASSGLRDVYGYTF	TGTGCCAGCAGCGGACTAAGGGACGTCTATGGCTACACCTTC
TRBV5-1	.	TRBJ2-5	13	.	CASSLGIQETQYF	TGCGCCAGCAGCTTGGGAATACAAGAGACCCAGTACTTC
TRBV10-3	few	TRBJ2-7	14	.	CAISDRTGPYEQYF	TGTGCCATCAGTGACCGCACAGGACCCTACGAGCAGTACTTC
TRBV28	.	TRBJ1-5	14	.	CASSLLTSNQPQHF	TGTGCCAGCAGTTTACTGACCTCAAATCAGCCCCAGCATTTT
TRBV4-2	few	TRBJ2-6	14	.	CASSGGAGANVLTF	TGTGCCAGCTCCGGCGGGGCTGGGGCCAACGTCCTGACTTTC
TRBV11-1	few	TRBJ2-7	14	.	CASSHLAGFDEQYF	TGTGCCAGCAGCCACCTGGCAGGGTTCGACGAGCAGTACTTC
TRBV28	.	TRBJ2-1	19	TRBD2	CASSLWHLSGRHLYNEQFF	TGTGCCAGCAGTTTATGGCACCTTAGCGGGAGGCACCTCTACAATGAGCAGTTCTTC
TRBV30	few	TRBJ1-4	12	.	CAWSPMPEKLFF	TGTGCCTGGAGCCCCATGCCCGAAAAACTGTTTTTT
TRBV11-2	once	TRBJ2-7	15	.	CASSLEAGTTYEQYF	TGTGCCAGCAGCTTAGAGGCTGGGACAACCTACGAGCAGTACTTC
TRBV28	few	TRBJ1-1	14	.	CASSLPHQGTEAFF	TGTGCCAGCAGTCTCCCTCATCAGGGCACTGAAGCTTTCTTT
TRBV7-6	.	TRBJ2-7	14	.	CASSLAEGAYEQYF	TGTGCCAGCAGCTTAGCGGAGGGAGCCTACGAGCAGTACTTC
TRBV27	few	TRBJ2-7	14	TRBD2	CASSPGLAVYEQYF	TGTGCCAGCAGCCCGGGACTAGCGGTCTACGAGCAGTACTTC
TRBV18	.	TRBJ1-5	15	.	CASSLDPYSNQPQHF	TGTGCCAGCTCCCTCGATCCTTATAGCAATCAGCCCCAGCATTTT
TRBV29-1	.	TRBJ2-1	13	TRBD1	CSVGRTGGNEQFF	TGCAGCGTTGGTAGGACAGGGGGTAATGAGCAGTTCTTC
TRBV27	.	TRBJ1-1	14	.	CASSPGLSGVEAFF	TGTGCCAGCAGCCCTGGGCTATCCGGAGTCGAAGCTTTCTTT
TRBV7-8	few	TRBJ2-5	16	.	CASSPLGRHISETQYF	TGTGCCAGCAGCCCCTTAGGACGCCACATATCGGAGACCCAGTACTTC
TRBV30	few	TRBJ1-1	13	.	CAWSVWVQGEAFF	TGTGCCTGGAGTGTATGGGTACAGGGTGAAGCTTTCTTT
TRBV6-5	.	TRBJ2-7	15	.	CASSYTGVAEYEQYF	TGTGCCAGCAGTTACACCGGGGTAGCGGAATACGAGCAGTACTTC
TRBV7-8	few	TRBJ1-2	13	.	CASSLLQDYGYTF	TGTGCCAGCAGCCTACTACAGGACTATGGCTACACCTTC
TRBV7-8	few	TRBJ2-7	14	TRBD1	CASSTGGQGDEQYF	TGTGCCAGCAGTACGGGTGGACAGGGCGACGAGCAGTACTTC
TRBV11-2	.	TRBJ2-1	15	.	CASSLGAGSYNEQFF	TGTGCCAGCAGCTTAGGGGCGGGCTCCTACAATGAGCAGTTCTTC
TRBV19	few	TRBJ2-5	16	TRBD2	CASSFLAGGPLETQYF	TGTGCCAGTAGTTTTTTAGCGGGAGGGCCACTGGAGACCCAGTACTTC
TRBV6-1	.	TRBJ1-2	11	.	CASSEAWGYTF	TGTGCCAGCAGTGAAGCTTGGGGCTACACCTTC
TRBV27	few	TRBJ2-7	16	TRBD2	CASSLFWTSSSYEQYF	TGTGCCAGCAGTTTATTCTGGACTAGTTCCTCCTACGAGCAGTACTTC